Each of the 28 T cell receptor beta chains below was sequenced from the same sample in a study of T cells after yellow fever vaccination. TCRdb fed the 5' RACE reads into MiXCR, producing one record per CDR3 protein. The profile covers some 670,000 distinct CDR3 sequences, with 9% to 15% appearing a single time and more than 13% taken by the ten largest. The source material was PBMCs, sampled on the day of the yellow fever booster vaccination. These TCRs come from a man aged 25 to 45 who received the YFV17D yellow fever vaccine.

This clonotype was counted between two and nine times. This sequence joins TRBV28 and TRBJ2-7; D tentatively reads TRBD1 or TRBD2 (5 bases each). Trimming left V 2 bases short and J 3 bases short, with 11 bases between. This CDR3 spans 14 amino acids. Germline V CDR1 and CDR2: MDHEN, SYDVKM. The CDR3 region is CASSLQGGRYEQYF. CDR3 bases: TGTGCCAGCAGTTTACAGGGCGGGCGCTACGAGCAGTACTTC.

V and J are TRBV7-8 and TRBJ1-2, with TRBD1 matching 7 bases. From germline, CDR1 is SGHVS and CDR2 FQNEAQ. The CDR3 totals 14 residues. Trimming took 3 bases from V and 4 from J; bases not matched to a gene: 5. CDR3: CASSLGGQSYGYTF. The CDR3 DNA sequence: TGTGCCAGCAGCTTGGGGGGACAGTCCTATGGCTACACCTTC.

V is TRBV20-1 and J is TRBJ1-6; a possible D gene is TRBD1 (5 bases). CDR1 and CDR2 (germline): DFQATT, SNEGSKA (reference sequence). The CDR3 consists of 13 residues. V lost 4 bases to trimming and J lost 6 bases, with 10 bases between them. Here the CDR3 DNA reads TGCAGTGCTACCCGGCAGGGTAATTCACCCCTCCACTTT. It is translated as CSATRQGNSPLHF.

This clonotype came up a few times. The chain combines TRBV27 with TRBJ1-5; tentative D call: TRBD1 (5 bases). This CDR3 is 13 amino acids long. V was pared by 6 bases and J by 5 bases, with 11 bases between. In germline, CDR1 is MNHEY, CDR2 SMNVEV (reference sequence). CDR3 protein: CASSDRLHQPQHF. The CDR3 DNA reads TGTGCCAGCAGCGACAGACTCCATCAGCCCCAGCATTTT.

The table lists this clonotype with many counts. An end of the junction differs from the germline gene, which may be a read error. V is TRBV27 and J is TRBJ2-5; possibly TRBD1 for D (5 bases). The CDR3 runs to 13 residues. Germline V gene sequence: CDR1 MNHEY, CDR2 SMNVEV (reference sequence). CDR3 in DNA: TGTGCCAGCAGCTTATCTAGGGGCGAGACCCAGTACTTC. Amino acid sequence: CASSLSRGETQYF.

With regard to this clonotype: One end of the junction is discordant with germline, which a read error may explain. The rearrangement links TRBV20-1 to TRBJ2-5, with 8 bases matching TRBD1. The CDR3 contains 14 residues. Germline V gene sequence: CDR1 DFQATT, CDR2 SNEGSKA (reference sequence). The CDR3 nucleotides read TGCAGTGGCCACCGGGACAGGTTAACGCCAACCCCGTACTTC. This encodes CSGHRDRLTPTPYF.

This chain uses TRBV13 with TRBJ2-2, with a tentative D call TRBD2 (5 bases). The germline gives CDR1 PRHDT, CDR2 FYEKMQ (reference sequence). The CDR3 has 14 amino acids. Trimming pared 3 bases from V and 10 bases from J, leaving 15 bases between. CDR3 region: CASSFSGVRSELFF. The CDR3 DNA reads TGTGCCAGCAGCTTCTCCGGGGTCCGGTCGGAGCTGTTTTTT.

V usage is TRBV27 and J usage is TRBJ2-1; 10 bases fit TRBD1. Germline values: CDR1 MNHEY, CDR2 SMNVEV (reference sequence). Germline trimming cut 5 bases from V and 4 bases from J; bases unmatched to any gene: 14. This CDR3 is built from 18 residues. CDR3 region: CASSPKFPRDRGYNEQFF. CDR3 coding DNA: TGTGCCAGCAGTCCCAAATTCCCTCGGGACAGGGGATACAATGAGCAGTTCTTC.

This clonotype appeared many times. This chain uses TRBV5-1 with TRBJ1-5; a possible D gene is TRBD1 (5 bases). The germline CDR1 and CDR2 sequences are SGHRS and YFSETQ. The CDR3 loop spans 14 amino acids. The V end was cut by 6 bases, the J end by 5 bases, with 15 bases between. The CDR3: CASNLSGLDQPQHF. The DNA for the CDR3 is TGCGCCAGCAATTTATCGGGACTCGATCAGCCCCAGCATTTT. Supplemented by reference TRBV5-1 and TRBJ1-5, the full variable domain reads KAGVTQTPRYLIKTRGQQVTLSCSPISGHRSVSWYQQTPGQGLQFLFEYFSETQRNKGNFPGRFSGRQFSNSRSEMNVSTLELGDSALYLCASNLSGLDQPQHFGDGTRLSIL.

This sequence joins TRBV4-2 and TRBJ1-5; tentatively, D is TRBD1 (6 bases). Trimming removed 0 bases at V and 5 bases at J, with 14 bases between. Germline V CDR1 and CDR2: LGHNA, YNFKEQ. The CDR3 extends over 16 amino acids. CDR3 residues: CASSQDPGAYYQPQHF. In DNA form, the CDR3 reads TGTGCCAGCAGCCAAGATCCGGGGGCATACTATCAGCCCCAGCATTTT.

In this sample, this clonotype turned up a few times. The CDR3 DNA reads TGTGCCAGCAGCCAAGTTGGTGGAGATGCTGAAGCTTTCTTT. Translated: CASSQVGGDAEAFF. The gene calls are TRBV14 and TRBJ1-1; D gene uncertain. CDR3 length equals 14 residues. The V end was cut by 1 base, the J end by 6 bases, with 12 bases between. Germline values: CDR1 SGHDN, CDR2 FVKESK.

In regard to this clonotype: This may come from a read error, since a much larger clone is one base off. The chain's CDR3 is CAIMSDRGGTDTLYF. In DNA, the CDR3 is TGTGCCATCATGAGCGACAGAGGGGGAACAGATACGCTGTATTTT. The chain couples TRBV10-3 to TRBJ2-3, with D possibly TRBD1 on 6 matching bases. The CDR3 covers 15 residues. Germline values: CDR1 ENHRY, CDR2 SYGVKD.

This clonotype was counted between two and nine times. The genes are TRBV6-1 and TRBJ2-3; D is unclear. This CDR3 spans 15 amino acids. Trimming stripped 7 bases from V and 3 bases from J, with 17 bases between. Germline V CDR1 and CDR2: MNHNS, SASEGT. CDR3 in amino acids: CASTLPGPQTDTQYF. In DNA, the CDR3 is TGTGCCAGCACCCTCCCTGGTCCCCAAACAGATACGCAGTATTTT.

J is TRBJ2-3 and V is TRBV11-2; TRBD2 matches 10 bases. CDR3 length equals 20 residues. Germline V gene lookup returns CDR1 SGHAT and CDR2 FQNNGV. J was trimmed by 2 bases and V by 5 bases; bases with no gene match: 19. For the CDR3, the DNA is TGTGCCAGCAGCCCAACTCTAGCGGGAGAATGGGCTCTAAACACAGATACGCAGTATTTT. This sequence encodes CASSPTLAGEWALNTDTQYF. The complete variable domain, with remaining parts taken from reference TRBV11-2 and TRBJ2-3, reads EAGVAQSPRYKIIEKRQSVAFWCNPISGHATLYWYQQILGQGPKLLIQFQNNGVVDDSQLPKDRFSAERLKGVDSTLKIQPAKLEDSAVYLCASSPTLAGEWALNTDTQYFGPGTRLTVL.

V and J are TRBV7-2 and TRBJ2-1; a possible D gene is TRBD2 (5 bases). V lost 3 bases to trimming and J lost 4 bases, with 13 bases between them. The CDR3 loop spans 15 amino acids. Germline CDR1 reads SGHTA; CDR2 reads FQGNSA. This chain's CDR3 is CASSLTYRDYNEQFF. The CDR3 DNA sequence: TGTGCCAGCAGCTTGACTTACCGGGATTACAATGAGCAGTTCTTC.

In this sample, this clonotype turned up a few times. The CDR3 DNA reads TGTGCCAGCAGCGGGCCCCAAAGCGCGGGAGTGATGGAGACCCAGTACTTC. Its protein is CASSGPQSAGVMETQYF. This chain links TRBV5-4 with TRBJ2-5; 7 bases are shared with TRBD2. Unmatched junction bases numbered 17, after V lost 4 bases and J lost 5 bases. The length of the CDR3 is 17 residues. In germline, CDR1 is SGHNT, CDR2 YYREEE (reference sequence).

This clonotype was seen only a few times. The rearrangement links TRBV4-3 to TRBJ2-1, with TRBD2 identical over 7 bases. There are 17 residues in the CDR3. Germline assignment: CDR1 LGHNA and CDR2 YSLEER. Trimming removed 0 bases from V and 5 bases from J; junction bases left unmatched: 10. This CDR3 is CASSQDIGGSLDNEQFF. The CDR3 DNA is TGCGCCAGCAGCCAAGATATTGGCGGGAGCCTTGACAATGAGCAGTTCTTC.

This chain uses TRBV29-1 with TRBJ2-5; D is undetermined. V dropped 7 bases and J dropped 0 bases, with 15 bases sitting between them. The CDR3 extends over 14 amino acids. In germline, CDR1 is SQVTM, CDR2 ANQGSEA. The CDR3 bases are TGCAGCGCCACGAGGACCGAGTACCAAGAGACCCAGTACTTC. Encoded protein: CSATRTEYQETQYF.

The genes are TRBV4-3 and TRBJ2-5, with D perhaps matching TRBD1 or TRBD2 (5 bases each). Germline values: CDR1 LGHNA, CDR2 YSLEER. The CDR3 is 14 residues long. V lost 2 bases to trimming and J lost 5 bases, with 12 bases between them. The CDR3 here is CASSQPGRTETQYF. The CDR3, as DNA: TGCGCCAGCAGCCAACCGGGACGGACGGAGACCCAGTACTTC.

Only a few counts were recorded for this clonotype. CDR3 amino acids: CSASSLENYEQYF. The CDR3 region has the DNA TGCAGTGCTAGTTCGTTAGAAAACTACGAGCAGTACTTC. The chain carries TRBV20-1 and TRBJ2-7; no clear D gene. There are 13 residues in the CDR3. CDR1 is DFQATT and CDR2 is SNEGSKA in the germline V gene (reference sequence). Trimming cost V 3 bases and J 3 bases, with 12 bases left between them.

This clonotype came up a few times. The chain is built from TRBV20-1 and TRBJ2-1; D gene uncertain. Germline V lookup: CDR1 DFQATT, CDR2 SNEGSKA (reference sequence). Trimming left V 3 bases short and J 2 bases short, with 11 bases between. This CDR3 spans 14 amino acids. CDR3 bases: TGCAGTGCTAGTACCGGGCCGGCCTACAATGAGCAGTTCTTC. It specifies CSASTGPAYNEQFF.

There are a few counts of this clonotype. The rearrangement uses TRBV4-2 and TRBJ2-4; no clear D. The CDR3 length is 13 residues. The V end lost 1 base, the J end lost 6 bases, and 7 bases lay between the germline ends. The germline CDR1 and CDR2 sequences are LGHNA and YNFKEQ. For the CDR3, the DNA is TGTGCCAGCAGCCAAGTGACGACAAACATTCAGTACTTC. Translation gives CASSQVTTNIQYF.

This clonotype has a handful of counts. V and J are TRBV19 and TRBJ1-1; 9 nucleotides line up with TRBD1. The V gene end was trimmed by 5 bases and the J gene end by 3 bases; junction bases not matched to a gene: 7. This CDR3 region has 15 residues. Germline loops: CDR1 LNHDA, CDR2 SQIVND (reference sequence). The CDR3 is CASSYGTGRDTEAFF. CDR3 in DNA: TGTGCCAGTAGTTACGGGACAGGGAGGGACACTGAAGCTTTCTTT. Full variable domain (remainder filled in from reference TRBV19 and TRBJ1-1): DGGITQSPKYLFRKEGQNVTLSCEQNLNHDAMYWYRQDPGQGLRLIYYSQIVNDFQKGDIAEGYSVSREKKESFPLTVTSAQKNPTAFYLCASSYGTGRDTEAFFGQGTRLTVV.

The chain couples TRBV12-3 or TRBV12-4 to TRBJ2-1, with 7 bases aligning to TRBD2. The CDR3 length is 18 residues. The J segment lost 0 bases and the V segment lost 0 bases, leaving 8 bases of the junction unmatched. The CDR3 coding sequence is TGTGCCAGCAGTTTAGCGCCCGGGCGCGGGAGCTCCTACAATGAGCAGTTCTTC. It yields the protein CASSLAPGRGSSYNEQFF.

This clonotype was detected ten times or more. This chain uses TRBV6-2 or TRBV6-3 with TRBJ2-7; tentatively, D is TRBD2 (5 bases). V lost 1 base and J lost 2, with 18 bases in between. CDR1 is MNHEY and CDR2 is SVGEGT in the germline V gene. CDR3 length: 17 residues. The CDR3 loop reads CASSYWLLGKPTYEQYF. In DNA form, the CDR3 reads TGTGCCAGCAGTTACTGGTTACTCGGGAAACCCACCTACGAGCAGTACTTC.

This clonotype has only a few counts. V usage is TRBV20-1 and J usage is TRBJ1-2; 8 bases align to TRBD1. V lost 2 bases, J lost 4 bases, and 3 bases stayed unmatched. CDR1 and CDR2 (germline): DFQATT, SNEGSKA (reference sequence). The CDR3 is 13 residues long. The CDR3 loop reads CSARQGAGYGYTF. In DNA, the CDR3 is TGCAGTGCTAGACAGGGGGCCGGCTATGGCTACACCTTC.

This chain joins TRBV4-2 and TRBJ2-3; 7 bases match TRBD2. The germline V gene encodes CDR1 LGHNA and CDR2 YNFKEQ. The CDR3 is made up of 16 amino acids. The ends lost 3 bases at V and 2 bases at J; junction bases unmatched: 8. The CDR3 region has the DNA TGTGCCAGCAGCCAGGCTCTAGCGGAGCCCACAGATACGCAGTATTTT. Its translation is CASSQALAEPTDTQYF.

This clonotype was seen a few times. The CDR3 sequence: CASSQTPGVELFF. As DNA, the CDR3 is TGTGCCAGCAGCCAAACCCCGGGTGTTGAGCTGTTTTTT. The chain carries TRBV7-3 and TRBJ2-2; D gene unclear. V dropped 5 bases and J dropped 11 bases, with 15 bases sitting between them. This CDR3 has 13 amino acids. Germline V gene sequence: CDR1 SGHTA, CDR2 FQGTGA.